The sample holds one count of the clone carrying this T cell receptor (beta chain). A much more abundant neighbour one base away suggests this may be a read error. No cell sorting was done before RNA was extracted from the tissue. This sample is part of a study of tumor and adjacent non-tumor tissue in lung cancer. V was pared by 1 base and J by 10 bases, with 10 bases between. CDR1 is SGHDN, CDR2 FVKESK, per germline. The length of the CDR3 is 12 residues. TCRbeta libraries were built with three rounds of nested PCR, modified from ARM-PCR. TCRdb re-called the multiplex PCR reads through MiXCR, storing one row per CDR3 protein. The sample holds around 200,000 distinct CDR3 sequences, about two thirds seen once.

Sequencing was done on a sample of lung tumor tissue. This chain joins TRBV14 and TRBJ1-2, with no clear D. The source is a man aged 55 to 70 with non-small cell lung cancer. The CDR3 loop is CASSQGVRDYTF. DNA of the CDR3: TGTGCCAGCAGCCAAGGTGTCCGCGACTACACCTTC.